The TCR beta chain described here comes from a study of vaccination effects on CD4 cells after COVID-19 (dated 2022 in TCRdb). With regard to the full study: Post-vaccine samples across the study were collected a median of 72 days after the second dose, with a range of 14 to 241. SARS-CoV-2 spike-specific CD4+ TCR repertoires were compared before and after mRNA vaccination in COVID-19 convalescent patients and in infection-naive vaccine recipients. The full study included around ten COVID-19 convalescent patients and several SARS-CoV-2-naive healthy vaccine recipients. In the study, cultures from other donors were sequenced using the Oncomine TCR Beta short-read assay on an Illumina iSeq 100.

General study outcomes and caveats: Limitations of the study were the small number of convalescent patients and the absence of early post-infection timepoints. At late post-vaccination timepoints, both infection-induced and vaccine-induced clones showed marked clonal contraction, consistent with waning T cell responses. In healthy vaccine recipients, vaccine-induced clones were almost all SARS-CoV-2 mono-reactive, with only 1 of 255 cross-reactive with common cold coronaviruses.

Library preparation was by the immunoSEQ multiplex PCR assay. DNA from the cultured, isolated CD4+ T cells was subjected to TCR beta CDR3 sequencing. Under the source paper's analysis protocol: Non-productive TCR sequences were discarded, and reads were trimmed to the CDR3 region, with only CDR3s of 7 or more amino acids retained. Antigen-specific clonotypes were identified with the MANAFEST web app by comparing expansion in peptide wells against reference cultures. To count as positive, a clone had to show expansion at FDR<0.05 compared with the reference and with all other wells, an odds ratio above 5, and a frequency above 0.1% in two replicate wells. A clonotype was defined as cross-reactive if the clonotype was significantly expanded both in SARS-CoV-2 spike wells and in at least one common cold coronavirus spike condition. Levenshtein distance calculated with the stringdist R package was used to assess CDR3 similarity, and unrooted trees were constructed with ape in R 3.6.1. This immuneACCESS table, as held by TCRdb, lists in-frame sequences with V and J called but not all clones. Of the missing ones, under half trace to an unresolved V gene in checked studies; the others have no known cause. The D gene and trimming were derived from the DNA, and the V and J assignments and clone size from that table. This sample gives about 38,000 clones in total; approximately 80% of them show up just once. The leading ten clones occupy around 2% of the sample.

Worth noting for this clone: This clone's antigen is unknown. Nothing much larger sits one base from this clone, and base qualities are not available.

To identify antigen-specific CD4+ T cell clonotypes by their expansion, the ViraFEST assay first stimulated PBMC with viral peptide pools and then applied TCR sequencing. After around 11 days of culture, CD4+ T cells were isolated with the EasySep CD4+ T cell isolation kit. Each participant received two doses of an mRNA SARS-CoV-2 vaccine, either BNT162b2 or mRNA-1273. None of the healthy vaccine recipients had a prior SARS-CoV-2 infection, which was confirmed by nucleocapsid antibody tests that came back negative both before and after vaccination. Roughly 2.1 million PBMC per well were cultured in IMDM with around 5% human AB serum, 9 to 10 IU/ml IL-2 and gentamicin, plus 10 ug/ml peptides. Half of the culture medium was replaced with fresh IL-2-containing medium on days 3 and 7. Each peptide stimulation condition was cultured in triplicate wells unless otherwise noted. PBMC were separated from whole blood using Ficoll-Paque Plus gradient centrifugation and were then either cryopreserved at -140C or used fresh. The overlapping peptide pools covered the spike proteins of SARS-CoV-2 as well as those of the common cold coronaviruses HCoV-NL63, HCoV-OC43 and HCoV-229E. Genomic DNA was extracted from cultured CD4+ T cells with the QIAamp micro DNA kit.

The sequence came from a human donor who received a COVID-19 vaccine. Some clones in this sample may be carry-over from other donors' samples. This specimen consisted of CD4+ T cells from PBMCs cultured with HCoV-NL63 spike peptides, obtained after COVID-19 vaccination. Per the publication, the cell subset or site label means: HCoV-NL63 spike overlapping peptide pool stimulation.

The CDR3 reads as follows: CASSSLKDGDSPLHF. The nucleotide sequence reads as follows: TGTGCCAGCAGCTCTCTCAAAGACGGAGATTCACCCCTCCACTTT. The rearranged chain carries TRBV5-6 and TRBJ1-6; no D gene call is confident. From a lookup of the germline V gene, CDR1 and CDR2 are SGHDT and YYEEEE. The CDR3 has 15 amino acids, counting the end cysteine and phenylalanine. Only the CDR3 region is kept as DNA, spanning 45 bases read in frame from base 1. Trimming removed 3 bases from V and 8 bases from J, leaving 15 bases between the germline ends.